This TCR beta chain was identified during a study of cytomegalovirus exposure and HLA in healthy donors. At the level of the study: Of the donors genotyped, a few hundred in all, about 80% fell in the Caucasian-associated ancestry cluster.

Germline CDR1 reads LNHNV; CDR2 reads YYDKDF (reference sequence). The CDR3 has 16 residues. With 3 bases clipped from V and 2 bases from J, the junction kept 9 bases outside the gene matches. The PCR used 60 Vbeta and 13 Jbeta primers. Some clones are missing from TCRdb's copy, which holds only in-frame ones; the method was immunoSEQ multiplex PCR. The sample includes around 160,000 clones, around 77% of them seen just once. This clone was observed a few times. This sequence originates from a woman in her 40s in good health and CMV-seropositive. The rearrangement joins TRBV15 to TRBJ1-2, with TRBD1 identical over 7 bases. Material for sequencing was PBMCs. The CDR3 reads CATSSGWETGNYGYTF. CDR3 in DNA: TGTGCCACCAGCAGTGGATGGGAGACAGGGAACTATGGCTACACCTTC.